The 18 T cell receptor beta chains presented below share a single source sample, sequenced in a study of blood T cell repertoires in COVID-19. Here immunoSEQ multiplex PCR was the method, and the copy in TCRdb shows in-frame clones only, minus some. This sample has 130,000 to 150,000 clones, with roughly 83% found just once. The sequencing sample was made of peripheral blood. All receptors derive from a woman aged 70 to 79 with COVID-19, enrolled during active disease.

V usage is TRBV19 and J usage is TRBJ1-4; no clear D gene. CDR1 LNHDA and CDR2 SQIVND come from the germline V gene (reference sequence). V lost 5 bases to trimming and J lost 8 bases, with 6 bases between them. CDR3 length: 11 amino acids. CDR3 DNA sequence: TGTGCCAGTAGTGCCTACGAAAAACTGTTTTTT. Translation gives CASSAYEKLFF.

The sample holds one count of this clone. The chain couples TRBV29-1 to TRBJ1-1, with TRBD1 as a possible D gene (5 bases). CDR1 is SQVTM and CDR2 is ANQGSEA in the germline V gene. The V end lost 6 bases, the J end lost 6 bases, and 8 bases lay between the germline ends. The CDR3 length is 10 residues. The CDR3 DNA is TGCAGCGTGGGGGGGGCTGAAGCTTTCTTT. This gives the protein CSVGGAEAFF.

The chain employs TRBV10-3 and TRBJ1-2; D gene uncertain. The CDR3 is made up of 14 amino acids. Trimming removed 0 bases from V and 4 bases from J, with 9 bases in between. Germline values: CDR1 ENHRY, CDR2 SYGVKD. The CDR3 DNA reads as TGTGCCATCAGTGAGTCGGCACGGGGCTATGGCTACACCTTC. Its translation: CAISESARGYGYTF.

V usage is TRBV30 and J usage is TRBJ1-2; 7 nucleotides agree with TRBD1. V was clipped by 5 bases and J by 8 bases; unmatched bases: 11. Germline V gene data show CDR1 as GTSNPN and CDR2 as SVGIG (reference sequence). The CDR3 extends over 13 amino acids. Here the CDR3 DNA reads TGTGCCTGGGAGCCCGGAAGGGGGCGCGGCTACACCTTC. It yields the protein CAWEPGRGRGYTF.

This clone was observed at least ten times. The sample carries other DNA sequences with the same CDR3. CDR3 sequence reads: CAWSRDSGSGNTIYF. The CDR3 DNA reads as TGTGCCTGGAGCCGGGACAGCGGCTCTGGAAACACCATATATTTT. The V and J genes are TRBV30 and TRBJ1-3, with 7 positions matching TRBD1. V was pared by 3 bases and J by 0 bases, with 5 bases of the junction left unmatched. Germline V lookup: CDR1 GTSNPN, CDR2 SVGIG (reference sequence). The CDR3 sequence is 15 residues long.

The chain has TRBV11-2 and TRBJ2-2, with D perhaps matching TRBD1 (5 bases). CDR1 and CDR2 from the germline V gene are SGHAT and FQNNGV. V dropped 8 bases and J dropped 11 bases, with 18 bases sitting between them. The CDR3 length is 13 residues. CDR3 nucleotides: TGTGCCAGCGCCTCGCCCAGGGTCGTTGAGCTGTTTTTT. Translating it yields CASASPRVVELFF.

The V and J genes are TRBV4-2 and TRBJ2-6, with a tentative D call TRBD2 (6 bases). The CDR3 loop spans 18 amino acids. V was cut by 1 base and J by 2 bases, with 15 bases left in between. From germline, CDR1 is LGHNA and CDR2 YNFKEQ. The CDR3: CASSQAGRERAGANVLTF. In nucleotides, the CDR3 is TGTGCCAGCAGCCAAGCTGGCAGGGAGCGGGCTGGGGCCAACGTCCTGACTTTC.

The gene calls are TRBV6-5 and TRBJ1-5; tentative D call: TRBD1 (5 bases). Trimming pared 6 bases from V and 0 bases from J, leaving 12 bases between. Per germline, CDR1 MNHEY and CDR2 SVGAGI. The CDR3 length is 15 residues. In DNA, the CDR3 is TGTGCCAGCAGGCGGACACCCGATAGCAATCAGCCCCAGCATTTT. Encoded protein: CASRRTPDSNQPQHF.

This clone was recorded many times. In DNA form, the CDR3 reads TGTGCCAGCCTCAGGGTCCCTTCCTATGGCTACACCTTC. This translates into CASLRVPSYGYTF. This chain connects TRBV2 to TRBJ1-2, with D perhaps matching TRBD1 (5 bases). CDR1 and CDR2 from the germline V gene are SNHLY and FYNNEI. V lost 8 bases, J lost 4 bases, and 14 bases lay in between. CDR3 size: 13 residues.

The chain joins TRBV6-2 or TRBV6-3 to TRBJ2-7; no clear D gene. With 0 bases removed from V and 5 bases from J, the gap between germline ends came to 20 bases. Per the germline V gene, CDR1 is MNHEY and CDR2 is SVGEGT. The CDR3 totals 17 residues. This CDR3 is CASSYSRLQSLTHEQYF. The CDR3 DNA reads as TGTGCCAGCAGTTACTCGCGGCTCCAGAGCCTTACCCACGAGCAGTACTTC.

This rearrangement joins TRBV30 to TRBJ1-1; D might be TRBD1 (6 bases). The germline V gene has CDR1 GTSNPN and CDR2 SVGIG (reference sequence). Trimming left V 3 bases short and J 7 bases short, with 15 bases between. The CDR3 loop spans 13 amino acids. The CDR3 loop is CAWRTTGPIEAFF. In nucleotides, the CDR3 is TGTGCCTGGAGGACGACAGGCCCCATTGAAGCTTTCTTT.

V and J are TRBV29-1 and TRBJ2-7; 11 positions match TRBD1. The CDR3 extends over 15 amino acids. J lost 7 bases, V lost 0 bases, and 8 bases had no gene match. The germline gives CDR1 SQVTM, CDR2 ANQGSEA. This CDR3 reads CSVEEAGQGAWEQYF. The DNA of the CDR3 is TGCAGCGTTGAAGAAGCAGGACAGGGGGCTTGGGAGCAGTACTTC.

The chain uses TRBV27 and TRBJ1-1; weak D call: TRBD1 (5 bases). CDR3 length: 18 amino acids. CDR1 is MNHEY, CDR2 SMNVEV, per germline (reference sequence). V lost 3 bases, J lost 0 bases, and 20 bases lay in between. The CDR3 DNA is TGTGCCAGCAGTTTGGGCCCCCCGGGGGAAAGGCTGAACACTGAAGCTTTCTTT. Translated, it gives CASSLGPPGERLNTEAFF.

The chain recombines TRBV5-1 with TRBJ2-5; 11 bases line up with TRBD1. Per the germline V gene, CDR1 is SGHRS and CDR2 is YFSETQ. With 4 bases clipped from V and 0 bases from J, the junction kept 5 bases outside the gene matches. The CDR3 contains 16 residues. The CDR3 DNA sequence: TGCGCCAGCAGCGGTGGGACAGGGGGGTACCAAGAGACCCAGTACTTC. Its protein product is CASSGGTGGYQETQYF.

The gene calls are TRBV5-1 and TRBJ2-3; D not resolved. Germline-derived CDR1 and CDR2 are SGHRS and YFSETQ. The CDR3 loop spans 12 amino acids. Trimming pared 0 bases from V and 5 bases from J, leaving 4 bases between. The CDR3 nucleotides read TGCGCCAGCAGCTTGGATCTAGATACGCAGTATTTT. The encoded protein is CASSLDLDTQYF.

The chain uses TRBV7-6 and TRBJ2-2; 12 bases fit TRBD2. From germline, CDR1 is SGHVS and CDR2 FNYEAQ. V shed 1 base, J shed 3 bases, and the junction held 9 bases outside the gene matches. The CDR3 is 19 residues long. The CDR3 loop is CASSLEASGGDVDTGELFF. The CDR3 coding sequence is TGTGCCAGCAGCTTAGAAGCTAGCGGGGGGGATGTGGACACCGGGGAGCTGTTTTTT.

In DNA, the CDR3 is TGCGCCAGCAGCTGGGGACAGGAGGAAGAGACCCAGTACTTC. Encoded protein: CASSWGQEEETQYF. The rearrangement links TRBV5-1 to TRBJ2-5; 8 bases are shared with TRBD1. Unmatched junction bases numbered 4, after V lost 3 bases and J lost 3 bases. Germline V gives CDR1 SGHRS, CDR2 YFSETQ. There are 14 residues in the CDR3.

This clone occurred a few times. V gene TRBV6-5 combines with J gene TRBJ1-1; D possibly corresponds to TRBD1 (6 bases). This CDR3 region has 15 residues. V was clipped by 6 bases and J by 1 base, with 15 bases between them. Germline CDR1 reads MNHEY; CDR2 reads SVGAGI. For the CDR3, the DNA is TGTGCCAGCAGCCACCGGACAGTTAAGAACACTGAAGCTTTCTTT. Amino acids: CASSHRTVKNTEAFF.